This T cell receptor beta chain was retrieved from a study of identical twins. This clonotype was counted only a few times. TCRdb independently ran MiXCR on the 5' RACE reads; one entry per CDR3 protein. Altogether 300,000 to 400,000 distinct CDR3 sequences are present, 7% to 9.5% being singletons, with the ten largest covering approximately 9.3%. This clonotype originated in a woman in her 50s in good health. The material sequenced was naive T cells sorted from blood.

CDR3 sequence (DNA): TGTGCCAGCAGTTACGCACAGGGGCCCCCCTACGAGCAGTACTTC. It translates to CASSYAQGPPYEQYF. The chain links TRBV6-5 to TRBJ2-7; 7 nucleotides align to TRBD1. Germline CDR1 and CDR2: MNHEY and SVGAGI. V gave up 2 bases and J gave up 2 bases; unmatched junction bases: 6. This CDR3 spans 15 amino acids.